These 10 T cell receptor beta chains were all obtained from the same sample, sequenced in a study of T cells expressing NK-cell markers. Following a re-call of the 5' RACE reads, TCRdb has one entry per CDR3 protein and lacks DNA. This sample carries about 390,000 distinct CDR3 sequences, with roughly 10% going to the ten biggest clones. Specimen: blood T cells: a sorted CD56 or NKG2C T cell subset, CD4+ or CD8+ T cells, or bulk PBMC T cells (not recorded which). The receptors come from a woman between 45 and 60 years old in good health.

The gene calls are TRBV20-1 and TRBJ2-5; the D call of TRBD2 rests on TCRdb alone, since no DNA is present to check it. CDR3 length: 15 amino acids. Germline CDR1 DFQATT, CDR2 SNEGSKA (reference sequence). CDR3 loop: CSAREIAGGGETQYF.

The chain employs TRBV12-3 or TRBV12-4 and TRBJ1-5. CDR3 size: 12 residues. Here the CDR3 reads CASSADNQPQHF.

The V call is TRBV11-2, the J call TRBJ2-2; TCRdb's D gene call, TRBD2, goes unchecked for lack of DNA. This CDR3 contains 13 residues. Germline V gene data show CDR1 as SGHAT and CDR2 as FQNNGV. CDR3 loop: CATWALNTGELFF.

The chain's CDR3 is CSARGLIGGTDTQYF. The chain uses TRBV20-1 and TRBJ2-3. Germline V CDR1 and CDR2: DFQATT, SNEGSKA (reference sequence). The CDR3 extends over 15 amino acids.

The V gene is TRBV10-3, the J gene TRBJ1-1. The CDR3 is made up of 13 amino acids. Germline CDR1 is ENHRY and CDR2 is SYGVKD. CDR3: CAISPLGMAEAFF.

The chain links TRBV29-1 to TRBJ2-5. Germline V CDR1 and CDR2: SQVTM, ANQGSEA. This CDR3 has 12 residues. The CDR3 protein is CSVVSQQETQYF.

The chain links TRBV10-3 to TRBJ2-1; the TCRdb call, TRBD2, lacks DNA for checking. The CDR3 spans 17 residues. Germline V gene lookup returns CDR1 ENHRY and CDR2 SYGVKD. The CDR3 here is CAISESGSGLALDEQFF.

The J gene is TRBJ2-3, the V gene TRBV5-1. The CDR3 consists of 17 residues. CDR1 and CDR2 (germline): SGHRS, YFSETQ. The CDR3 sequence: CASSLVVSRARPDTQYF.

CDR3 sequence reads: CSVERVGKGYYNEQFF. The chain uses TRBV29-1 and TRBJ2-1. Germline V CDR1 and CDR2: SQVTM, ANQGSEA. The CDR3 sequence is 16 residues long.

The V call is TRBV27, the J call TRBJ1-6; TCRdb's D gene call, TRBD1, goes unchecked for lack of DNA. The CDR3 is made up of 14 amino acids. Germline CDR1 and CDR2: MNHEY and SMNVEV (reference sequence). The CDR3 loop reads CASSREADNSPLHF.